This record covers a single T cell receptor (beta chain). The CDR3 totals 15 residues. V shed 8 bases and J 3 bases; nucleotides not matched to a gene: 12. Germline assignment: CDR1 MGHDK and CDR2 SYGVNS. The entry originates in a study of technical replicates of blood from a few donors. Sequencing was performed with immunoSEQ multiplex PCR; in TCRdb, only in-frame clones are kept and a portion is missing. The sample has fewer than 90,000 clones, roughly 94% seen once. The source is a human donor in good health. The V and J genes are TRBV25-1 and TRBJ1-1, with TRBD1 identical over 7 bases. Sequences were obtained from T cells isolated from PBMCs. CDR3 sequence reads: CASAQGGGRDTEAFF. CDR3 nucleotide sequence: TGTGCCAGCGCCCAGGGGGGAGGTAGGGACACTGAAGCTTTCTTT.